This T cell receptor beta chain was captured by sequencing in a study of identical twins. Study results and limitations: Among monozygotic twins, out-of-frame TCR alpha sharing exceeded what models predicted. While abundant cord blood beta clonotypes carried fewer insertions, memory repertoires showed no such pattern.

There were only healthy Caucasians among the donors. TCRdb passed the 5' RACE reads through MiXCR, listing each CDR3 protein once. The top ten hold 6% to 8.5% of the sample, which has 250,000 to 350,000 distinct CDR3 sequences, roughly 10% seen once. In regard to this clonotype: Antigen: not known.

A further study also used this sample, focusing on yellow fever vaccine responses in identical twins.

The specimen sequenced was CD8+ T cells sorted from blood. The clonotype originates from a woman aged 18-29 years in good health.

The CDR3 bases are TGTGCCAGCTCACCACCGGAACACACAGGGGTCTACAATGAGCAGTTCTTC. Translated, it gives CASSPPEHTGVYNEQFF. The rearrangement uses TRBV18 and TRBJ2-1, with TRBD1 matching 7 bases. The CDR3 extends over 17 amino acids. Germline-derived CDR1 and CDR2 are KGHSH and LQKENI. Trimming cost V 0 bases and J 3 bases; bases outside gene matches: 8. Combining the CDR3 with reference TRBV18 and TRBJ2-1 gives the whole variable domain NAGVMQNPRHLVRRRGQEARLRCSPMKGHSHVYWYRQLPEEGLKFMVYLQKENIIDESGMPKERFSAEFPKEGPSILRIQQVVRGDSAAYFCASSPPEHTGVYNEQFFGPGTRLTVL.